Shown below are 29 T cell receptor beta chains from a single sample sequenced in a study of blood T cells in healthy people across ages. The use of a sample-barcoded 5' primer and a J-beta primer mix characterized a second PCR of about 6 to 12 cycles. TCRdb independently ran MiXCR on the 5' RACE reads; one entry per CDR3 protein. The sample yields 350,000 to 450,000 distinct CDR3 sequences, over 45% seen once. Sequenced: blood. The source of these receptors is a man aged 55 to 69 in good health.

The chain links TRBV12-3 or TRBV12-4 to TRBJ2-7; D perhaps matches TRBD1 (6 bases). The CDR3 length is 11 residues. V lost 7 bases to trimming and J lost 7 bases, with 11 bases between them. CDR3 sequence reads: CASTQGKEQYF. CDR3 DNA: TGTGCCAGCACACAGGGAAAGGAGCAGTACTTC.

CDR3 residues: CASSQYITGDYYGYTF. DNA for the CDR3: TGTGCCAGCAGTCAATACATTACAGGGGACTACTATGGCTACACCTTC. V gene TRBV6-2 or TRBV6-3 combines with J gene TRBJ1-2; the match to TRBD1 covers 7 bases. Germline-derived CDR1 and CDR2 are MNHEY and SVGEGT. This CDR3 is 16 amino acids long. The J segment lost 3 bases and the V segment lost 5 bases, leaving 12 bases of the junction unmatched.

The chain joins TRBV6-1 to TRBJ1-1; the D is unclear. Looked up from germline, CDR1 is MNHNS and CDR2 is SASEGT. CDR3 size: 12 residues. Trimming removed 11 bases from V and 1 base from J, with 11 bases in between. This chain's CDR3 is CASRLGNTEAFF. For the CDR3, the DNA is TGTGCCTCACGGCTGGGGAACACTGAAGCTTTCTTT.

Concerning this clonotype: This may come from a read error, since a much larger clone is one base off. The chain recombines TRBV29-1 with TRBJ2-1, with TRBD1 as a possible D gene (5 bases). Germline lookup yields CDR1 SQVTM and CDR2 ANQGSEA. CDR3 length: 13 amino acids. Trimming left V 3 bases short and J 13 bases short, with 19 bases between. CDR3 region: CSVDFLGQETQFF. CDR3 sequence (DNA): TGCAGCGTTGACTTTTTGGGGCAGGAGACCCAGTTCTTC.

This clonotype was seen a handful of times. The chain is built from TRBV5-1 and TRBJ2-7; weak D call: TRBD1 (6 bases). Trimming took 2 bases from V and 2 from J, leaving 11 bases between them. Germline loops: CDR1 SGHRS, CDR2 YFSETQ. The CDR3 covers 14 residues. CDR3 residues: CASSFQQGTYEQYF. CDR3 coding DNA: TGCGCCAGCAGCTTCCAACAGGGAACCTACGAGCAGTACTTC.

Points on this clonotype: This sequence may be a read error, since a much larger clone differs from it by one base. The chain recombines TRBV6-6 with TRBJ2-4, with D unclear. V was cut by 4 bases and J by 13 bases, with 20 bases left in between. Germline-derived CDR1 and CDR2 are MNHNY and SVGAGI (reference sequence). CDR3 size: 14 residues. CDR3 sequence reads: CASSSRASPTKQYF. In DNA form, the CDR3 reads TGTGCCAGCAGTTCCCGAGCTTCTCCTACGAAGCAGTACTTC.

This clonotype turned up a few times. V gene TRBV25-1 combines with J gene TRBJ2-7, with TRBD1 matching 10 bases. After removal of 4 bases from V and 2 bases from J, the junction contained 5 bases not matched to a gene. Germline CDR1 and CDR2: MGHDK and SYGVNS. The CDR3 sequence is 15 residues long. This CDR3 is CASSGPGTGAYEQYF. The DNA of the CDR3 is TGTGCCAGCAGTGGACCCGGGACAGGGGCCTACGAGCAGTACTTC.

CDR3 region: CASSELTSGYNEQFF. CDR3 in DNA: TGTGCCAGCAGTGAACTGACTAGCGGATACAATGAGCAGTTCTTC. The rearrangement uses TRBV6-1 and TRBJ2-1; 9 positions match TRBD2. In germline, CDR1 is MNHNS, CDR2 SASEGT. With V trimmed by 2 bases and J by 4 bases, 3 bases remained unmatched. The CDR3 consists of 15 residues.

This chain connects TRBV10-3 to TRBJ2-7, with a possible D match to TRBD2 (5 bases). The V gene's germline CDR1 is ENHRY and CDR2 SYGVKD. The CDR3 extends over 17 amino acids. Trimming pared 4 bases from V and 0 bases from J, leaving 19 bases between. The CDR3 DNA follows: TGTGCCATCAGTGGCCTCCCTGCTAGCCCGAGCTCCTACGAGCAGTACTTC. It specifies CAISGLPASPSSYEQYF.

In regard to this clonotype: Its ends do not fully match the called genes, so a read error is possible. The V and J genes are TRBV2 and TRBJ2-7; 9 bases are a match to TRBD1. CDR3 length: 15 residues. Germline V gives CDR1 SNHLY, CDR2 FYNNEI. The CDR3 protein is CASREADRGFDEQYF. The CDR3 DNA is TGTGCCAGCAGGGAAGCTGACAGGGGGTTCGACGAGCAGTACTTC.

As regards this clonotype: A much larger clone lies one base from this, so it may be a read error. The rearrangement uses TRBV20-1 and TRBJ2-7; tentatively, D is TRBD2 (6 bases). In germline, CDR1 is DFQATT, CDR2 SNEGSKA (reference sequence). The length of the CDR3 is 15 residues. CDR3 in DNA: TGCAGTGCCAACAACCGGTTGGCCGGGGGATACGGGCAGTACTTC. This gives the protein CSANNRLAGGYGQYF.

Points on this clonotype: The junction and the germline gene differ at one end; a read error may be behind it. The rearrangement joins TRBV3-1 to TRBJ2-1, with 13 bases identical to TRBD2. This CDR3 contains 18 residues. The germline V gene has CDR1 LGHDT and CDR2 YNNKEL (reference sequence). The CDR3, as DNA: TGTGCCAGGAGCCACAATACTAGCGGGAGGGGGCTGAACAATGAGCAGTTCTTC. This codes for CARSHNTSGRGLNNEQFF.

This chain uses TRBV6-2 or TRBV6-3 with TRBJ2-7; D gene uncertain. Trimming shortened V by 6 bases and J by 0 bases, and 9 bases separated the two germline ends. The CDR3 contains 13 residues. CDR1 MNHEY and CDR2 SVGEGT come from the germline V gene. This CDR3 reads CASRPADSYEQYF. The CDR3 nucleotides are TGTGCCAGCAGGCCGGCGGACTCCTACGAGCAGTACTTC.

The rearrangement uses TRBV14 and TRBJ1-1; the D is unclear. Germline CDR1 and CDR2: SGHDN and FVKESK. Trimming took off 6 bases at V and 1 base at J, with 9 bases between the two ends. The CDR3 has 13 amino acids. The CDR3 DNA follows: TGTGCCAGCAGAGCGGACGGGAACACTGAAGCTTTCTTT. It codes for CASRADGNTEAFF.

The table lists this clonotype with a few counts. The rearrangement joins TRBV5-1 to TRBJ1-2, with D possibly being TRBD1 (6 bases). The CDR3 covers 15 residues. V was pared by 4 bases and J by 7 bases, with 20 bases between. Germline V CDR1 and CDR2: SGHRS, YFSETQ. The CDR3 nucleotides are TGCGCCAGCAGCACCGGACAGCGCGCTATATCTGGCTACACCTTC. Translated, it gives CASSTGQRAISGYTF. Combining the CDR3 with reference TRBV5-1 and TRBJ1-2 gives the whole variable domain KAGVTQTPRYLIKTRGQQVTLSCSPISGHRSVSWYQQTPGQGLQFLFEYFSETQRNKGNFPGRFSGRQFSNSRSEMNVSTLELGDSALYLCASSTGQRAISGYTFGSGTRLTVV.

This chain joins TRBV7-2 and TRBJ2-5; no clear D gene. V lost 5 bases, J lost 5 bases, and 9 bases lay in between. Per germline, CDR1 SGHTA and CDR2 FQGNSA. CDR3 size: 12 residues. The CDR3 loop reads CASSRVRETQYF. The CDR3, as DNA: TGTGCCAGCAGCCGTGTCAGGGAGACCCAGTACTTC.

This chain's CDR3 is CASSDRDSGANVLTF. CDR3 sequence (DNA): TGTGCCAGCAGTGACAGGGATTCTGGGGCCAACGTCCTGACTTTC. This rearrangement joins TRBV6-5 to TRBJ2-6; TRBD1 aligns across 7 bases. The CDR3 extends over 15 amino acids. V dropped 5 bases and J dropped 1; count of bases not matched to a gene: 2. CDR1 and CDR2 from the germline V gene are MNHEY and SVGAGI.

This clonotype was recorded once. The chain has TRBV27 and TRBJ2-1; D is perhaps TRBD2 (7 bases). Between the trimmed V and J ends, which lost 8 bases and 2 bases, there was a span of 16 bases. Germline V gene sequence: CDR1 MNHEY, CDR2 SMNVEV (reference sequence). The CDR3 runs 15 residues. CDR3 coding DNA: TGTGCCAGCCGGAGGGGGGGCCTCACCTACAATGAGCAGTTCTTC. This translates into CASRRGGLTYNEQFF.

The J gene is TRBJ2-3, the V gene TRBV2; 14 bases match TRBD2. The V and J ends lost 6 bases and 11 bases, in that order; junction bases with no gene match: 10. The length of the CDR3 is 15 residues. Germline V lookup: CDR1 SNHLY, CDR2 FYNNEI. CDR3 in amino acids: CASSRAGLAGEVQYF. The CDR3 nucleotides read TGTGCCAGCAGCCGGGCGGGACTAGCGGGAGAGGTGCAGTATTTT.

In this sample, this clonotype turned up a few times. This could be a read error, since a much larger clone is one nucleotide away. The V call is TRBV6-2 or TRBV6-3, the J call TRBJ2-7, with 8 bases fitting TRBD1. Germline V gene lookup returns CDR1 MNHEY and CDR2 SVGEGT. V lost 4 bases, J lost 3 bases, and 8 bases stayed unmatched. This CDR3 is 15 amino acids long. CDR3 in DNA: TGTGCCAGCAGTTCTGCAAACAGGGGGATCTACGAGCAGTACTTC. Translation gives CASSSANRGIYEQYF.

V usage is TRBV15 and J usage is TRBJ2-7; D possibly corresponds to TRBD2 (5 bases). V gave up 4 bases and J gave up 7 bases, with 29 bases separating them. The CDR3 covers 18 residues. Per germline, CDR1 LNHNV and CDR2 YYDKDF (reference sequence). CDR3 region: CATSIETLAERCYNEQYF. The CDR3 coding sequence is TGTGCCACCAGCATAGAAACCCTTGCGGAGCGGTGCTACAATGAGCAGTACTTC.

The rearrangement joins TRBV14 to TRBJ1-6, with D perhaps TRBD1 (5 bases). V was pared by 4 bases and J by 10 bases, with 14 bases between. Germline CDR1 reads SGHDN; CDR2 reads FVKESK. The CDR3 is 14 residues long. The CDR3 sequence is CASSLRGDLSPLHF. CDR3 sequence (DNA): TGTGCCAGCAGCCTCCGGGGGGACCTCTCACCCCTCCACTTT.

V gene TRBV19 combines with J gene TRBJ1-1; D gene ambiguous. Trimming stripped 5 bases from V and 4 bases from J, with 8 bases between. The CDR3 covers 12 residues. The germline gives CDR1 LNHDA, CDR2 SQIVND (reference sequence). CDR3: CASSARGTEAFF. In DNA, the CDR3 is TGTGCCAGTAGTGCGAGAGGCACTGAAGCTTTCTTT.

The CDR3 bases are TGTGCCAGCAGGAGCGGGGTCGTAGTGGATACGCAGTTCTTC. It encodes CASRSGVVVDTQFF. The chain couples TRBV12-3 or TRBV12-4 to TRBJ2-1; TRBD2 agrees at 7 bases. This CDR3 contains 14 residues. With V trimmed by 6 bases and J by 12 bases, 14 bases remained unmatched.

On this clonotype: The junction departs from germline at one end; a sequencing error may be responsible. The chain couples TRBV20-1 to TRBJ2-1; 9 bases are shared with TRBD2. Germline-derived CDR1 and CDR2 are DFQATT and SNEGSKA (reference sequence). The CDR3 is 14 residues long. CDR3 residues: CSATPGLAYTEQFF. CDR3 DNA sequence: TGCAGTGCCACCCCGGGACTAGCATACACTGAGCAGTTCTTC.

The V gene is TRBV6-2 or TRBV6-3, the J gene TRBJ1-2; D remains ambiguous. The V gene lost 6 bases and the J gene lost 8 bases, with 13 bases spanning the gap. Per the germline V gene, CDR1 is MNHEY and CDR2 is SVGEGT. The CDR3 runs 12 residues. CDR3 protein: CASSTRRQGYTF. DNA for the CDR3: TGTGCCAGCAGCACGAGGCGTCAGGGCTACACCTTC.

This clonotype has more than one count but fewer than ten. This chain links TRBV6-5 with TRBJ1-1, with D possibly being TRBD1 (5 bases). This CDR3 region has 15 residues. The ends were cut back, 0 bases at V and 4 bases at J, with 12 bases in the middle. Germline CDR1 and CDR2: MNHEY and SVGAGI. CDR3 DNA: TGTGCCAGCAGTTACTCAATGGGGGGGGGCACTGAAGCTTTCTTT. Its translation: CASSYSMGGGTEAFF.

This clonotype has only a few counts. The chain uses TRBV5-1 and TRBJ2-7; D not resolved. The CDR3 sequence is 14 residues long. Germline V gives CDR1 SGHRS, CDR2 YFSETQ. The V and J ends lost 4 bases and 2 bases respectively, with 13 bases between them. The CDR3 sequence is CASSRGDGTYEQYF. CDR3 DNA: TGCGCCAGCAGCCGCGGAGACGGTACCTACGAGCAGTACTTC. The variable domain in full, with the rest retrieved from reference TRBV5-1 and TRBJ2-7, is KAGVTQTPRYLIKTRGQQVTLSCSPISGHRSVSWYQQTPGQGLQFLFEYFSETQRNKGNFPGRFSGRQFSNSRSEMNVSTLELGDSALYLCASSRGDGTYEQYFGPGTRLTVT.

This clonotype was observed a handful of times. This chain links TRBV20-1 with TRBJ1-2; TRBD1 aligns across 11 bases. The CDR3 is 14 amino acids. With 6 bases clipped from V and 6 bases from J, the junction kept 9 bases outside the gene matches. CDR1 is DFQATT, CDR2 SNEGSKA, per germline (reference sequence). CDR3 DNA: TGCAGTGCCCCGCGGGACAGGGGGTCGGATGGCTACACCTTC. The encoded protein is CSAPRDRGSDGYTF.